One and the same sample provided the 9 T cell receptor beta chains below, sequenced in a study of blood T cell repertoires in COVID-19 (dated by TCRdb to 2018 to 2020). The library was made by the immunoSEQ multiplex PCR assay. Here the immuneACCESS table is served through TCRdb, limited to in-frame sequences with V and J called. Missing clones are a known gap in these copies; in checked studies unresolved V genes cover under half, and the rest lacks a known reason. The sample yields 200,000 to 250,000 clones; 86% were counted once. The ten top clones hold about 2% of the sample. The sequenced sample consisted of peripheral blood. The receptors stem from a man aged 25 to 40 who had recovered from COVID-19.

The V and J genes are TRBV6-2 or TRBV6-3 and TRBJ1-1; TRBD1 might be the D (5 bases). This CDR3 has 17 residues. Germline V gene sequence: CDR1 MNHEY, CDR2 SVGEGT. Trimming stripped 2 bases from V and 5 bases from J, with 21 bases between. The CDR3 DNA reads TGTGCCAGCAGTTACGGCGGGGCCCCCATACTGGGTACTGAAGCTTTCTTT. It translates to CASSYGGAPILGTEAFF.

The chain uses TRBV6-5 and TRBJ1-2; 7 nucleotides agree with TRBD1. CDR1 and CDR2 from the germline V gene are MNHEY and SVGAGI. CDR3 length equals 14 residues. V lost 5 bases and J lost 7; bases outside the gene matches: 10. In DNA form, the CDR3 reads TGTGCCAGCAGTCCAGGAGACAGGGCCGCTGGCTACACCTTC. Translation gives CASSPGDRAAGYTF.

V gene TRBV25-1 combines with J gene TRBJ2-2, with 8 bases that match TRBD2. The CDR3 is 16 amino acids. The J segment lost 4 bases and the V segment lost 2 bases, leaving 6 bases of the junction unmatched. CDR1 is MGHDK and CDR2 is SYGVNS in the germline V gene. Here the CDR3 DNA reads TGTGCCAGCAGTGAAGCCCAGGGACTAGTCACCGGGGAGCTGTTTTTT. It specifies CASSEAQGLVTGELFF.

This chain links TRBV7-2 with TRBJ1-1; a possible D gene is TRBD1 (5 bases). This CDR3 spans 13 amino acids. Trimming pared 4 bases from V and 1 base from J, leaving 7 bases between. Germline CDR1 is SGHTA and CDR2 is FQGNSA. CDR3 protein: CASSSDRNTEAFF. In DNA, the CDR3 is TGTGCCAGCAGCTCTGACAGGAACACTGAAGCTTTCTTT. Full variable domain (remainder filled in from reference TRBV7-2 and TRBJ1-1): GAGVSQSPSNKVTEKGKDVELRCDPISGHTALYWYRQSLGQGLEFLIYFQGNSAPDKSGLPSDRFSAERTGGSVSTLTIQRTQQEDSAVYLCASSSDRNTEAFFGQGTRLTVV.

The chain's CDR3 is CARRQGPGELFF. Written as DNA, the CDR3 is TGTGCCAGGAGACAGGGCCCCGGGGAGCTGTTTTTT. J is TRBJ2-2 and V is TRBV2; 7 bases line up with TRBD1. V trimming: 9 bases; J trimming: 6 bases; junction bases outside the gene matches: 4. This CDR3 spans 12 amino acids. Germline-derived CDR1 and CDR2 are SNHLY and FYNNEI.

This clone showed up just once. The V and J genes are TRBV2 and TRBJ1-6; 9 bases fit TRBD1. This CDR3 has 16 residues. The trim removed 6 bases at V and 7 bases at J, leaving 10 bases unmatched. Per the germline V gene, CDR1 is SNHLY and CDR2 is FYNNEI. The CDR3 spells CASSILGQGTNSPLHF. Written as DNA, the CDR3 is TGTGCCAGCAGCATCCTGGGACAGGGAACGAATTCACCCCTCCACTTT.

On this clone: The junction differs from germline at one of its ends, possibly a read error. This chain connects TRBV7-9 to TRBJ1-1, with D perhaps TRBD1 (5 bases). Germline CDR1 reads SEHNR; CDR2 reads FQNEAQ (reference sequence). This CDR3 region has 15 residues. CDR3 coding DNA: TGTGCCAGCAGCTTAGGGGGCGGGAGGAACGCTGAAGCTTTCTTT. It specifies CASSLGGGRNAEAFF.

The gene calls are TRBV6-1 and TRBJ2-3; D may be TRBD1 (5 bases). The CDR3 has 14 amino acids. Trimming took 2 bases from V and 6 from J, leaving 12 bases between them. The germline V gene encodes CDR1 MNHNS and CDR2 SASEGT. CDR3 bases: TGTGCCAGCAGTGAACAGCAGGGTGCCGATACGCAGTATTTT. As protein: CASSEQQGADTQYF.

This clone appeared once. This sequence joins TRBV6-5 and TRBJ2-7; D unresolved. Germline CDR1 and CDR2: MNHEY and SVGAGI. CDR3 length: 14 residues. The V gene lost 7 bases and the J gene lost 5 bases, with 18 bases spanning the gap. CDR3 coding DNA: TGTGCCAGCAAACCAGGATATCGATGGGACGAGCAGTACTTC. This gives the protein CASKPGYRWDEQYF.